Listed here are 22 T cell receptor beta chains from one sample, sequenced in a study of Graves' ophthalmopathy and Graves' hyperthyroidism. Investigators amplified TCR beta CDR3 regions from RNA transcripts. The authors performed first-round RT-PCR with HTBI primers and then a second-round multiplex PCR. TCRdb itself ran the multiplex PCR reads through MiXCR, one entry per CDR3 protein. This table holds about 740,000 distinct CDR3 sequences, roughly two fifths found once. The sample consisted of peripheral blood. The receptors stem from an adult man with Graves' ophthalmopathy.

This clonotype appeared many times. This chain uses TRBV24-1 with TRBJ2-7; weak D call: TRBD1 (5 bases). V lost 9 bases and J lost 0, with 11 bases in between. Germline V gene data show CDR1 as KGHDR and CDR2 as SFDVKD. The CDR3 length is 13 residues. CDR3 in amino acids: CATSGKFSYEQYF. The CDR3 bases are TGTGCCACCTCAGGGAAGTTCTCCTACGAGCAGTACTTC.

This clonotype was counted between two and nine times. The V gene is TRBV20-1, the J gene TRBJ2-5, with a possible D match to TRBD2 (6 bases). Germline values: CDR1 DFQATT, CDR2 SNEGSKA (reference sequence). With 3 bases removed from V and 1 base from J, the gap between germline ends came to 9 bases. This CDR3 is 13 amino acids long. CDR3 nucleotides: TGCAGTGCTAGGGACTATCTCCAAGAGACCCAGTACTTC. Its protein is CSARDYLQETQYF.

The chain carries TRBV25-1 and TRBJ2-7, with a tentative D call TRBD1 (6 bases). The V end lost 6 bases, the J end lost 5 bases, and 23 bases lay between the germline ends. Germline CDR1 MGHDK, CDR2 SYGVNS. The CDR3 runs to 16 residues. The CDR3 is CASSRILGASLHEQYF. The DNA of the CDR3 is TGTGCCAGCAGCCGAATTTTGGGGGCCTCCCTCCACGAGCAGTACTTC.

The chain uses TRBV7-9 and TRBJ1-3; no definite D call. Germline CDR1 reads SEHNR; CDR2 reads FQNEAQ (reference sequence). V lost 4 bases and J 2 bases, leaving 6 bases between the germline ends. The CDR3 consists of 13 residues. The CDR3 nucleotides read TGTGCCAGCAGCTCACGACCTGGAAACACCATATATTTT. This codes for CASSSRPGNTIYF.

This sequence joins TRBV2 and TRBJ1-1; D is possibly TRBD1 (5 bases). The CDR3 spans 13 residues. V was pared by 5 bases and J by 7 bases, with 14 bases between. Germline V CDR1 and CDR2: SNHLY, FYNNEI. The CDR3, as DNA: TGTGCCAGCAGTTTTTCGCGGACAAATGAAGCTTTCTTT. This translates into CASSFSRTNEAFF. Looking up the rest from reference TRBV2 and TRBJ1-1 gives the full variable domain: EPEVTQTPSHQVTQMGQEVILRCVPISNHLYFYWYRQILGQKVEFLVSFYNNEISEKSEIFDDQFSVERPDGSNFTLKIRSTKLEDSAMYFCASSFSRTNEAFFGQGTRLTVV.

This clonotype appeared a few times. This chain joins TRBV20-1 and TRBJ2-7; 7 bases map to TRBD1. The germline V gene encodes CDR1 DFQATT and CDR2 SNEGSKA (reference sequence). V was clipped by 1 base and J by 4 bases; unmatched bases: 7. The CDR3 length is 14 residues. CDR3 sequence reads: CSARGTTGLYEQYF. The CDR3 nucleotides are TGCAGTGCTAGAGGAACGACAGGGTTATACGAGCAGTACTTC.

In the case of this clonotype: The CDR3 does not close with the conserved phenylalanine or tryptophan, likely indicating a read error. The chain uses TRBV5-1 and TRBJ2-5; 7 nucleotides align to TRBD1. Germline V lookup: CDR1 SGHRS, CDR2 YFSETQ. This CDR3 contains 14 residues. The ends lost 4 bases at V and 4 bases at J; junction bases unmatched: 7. DNA of the CDR3: TGCGCCAGCAGCCAAAGACAGGGTGGAGAGACCCAGTACTCC. It yields the protein CASSQRQGGETQYS.

The gene calls are TRBV29-1 and TRBJ2-5; D gene ambiguous. This CDR3 has 11 residues. The V end was cut by 6 bases, the J end by 2 bases, with 7 bases between. Germline lookup yields CDR1 SQVTM and CDR2 ANQGSEA. CDR3 DNA sequence: TGCAGCGTAAGGGCGCAAGAGACCCAGTACTTC. Its protein product is CSVRAQETQYF.

As to this clonotype: Likely a read error: the CDR3 ends without its conserved phenylalanine or tryptophan. CDR3 region: CASSDGTYEQYL. CDR3 nucleotides: TGTGCCAGCAGTGACGGAACTTACGAGCAGTACCTC. The chain recombines TRBV2 with TRBJ2-7; D not certain. CDR1 and CDR2 from the germline V gene are SNHLY and FYNNEI. CDR3 length equals 12 residues. V lost 3 bases to trimming and J lost 4 bases, with 7 bases between them.

The V call is TRBV24-1, the J call TRBJ2-3; no reliable D call. Germline CDR1 reads KGHDR; CDR2 reads SFDVKD. Trimming cost V 5 bases and J 4 bases, with 9 bases left between them. CDR3 length equals 13 residues. The CDR3 sequence is CATSGILADTQYF. The DNA for the CDR3 is TGTGCCACCAGTGGCATATTAGCAGATACGCAGTATTTT.

Remarks on this clonotype: One base away lies a much larger clone, so this may be a sequencing read error. V usage is TRBV10-3 and J usage is TRBJ2-7; 7 nucleotides align to TRBD2. The CDR3 is 13 residues long. The V gene's germline CDR1 is ENHRY and CDR2 SYGVKD. V shed 4 bases and J 2 bases; nucleotides not matched to a gene: 2. CDR3 nucleotides: TGTGCCATCAGTGTCCGGGGGGCCTACGAGCAGTACTTC. This translates into CAISVRGAYEQYF.

The sample holds many counts of this clonotype. V usage is TRBV24-1 and J usage is TRBJ1-5, with D uncertain. Trimming pared 4 bases from V and 6 bases from J, leaving 9 bases between. Germline V gene data show CDR1 as KGHDR and CDR2 as SFDVKD. The CDR3 runs 13 residues. The CDR3 sequence is CATSEPGGQPQHF. CDR3 DNA: TGTGCCACCAGTGAACCGGGTGGTCAGCCCCAGCATTTT.

This chain links TRBV7-9 with TRBJ1-6, with a possible D match to TRBD1 (5 bases). V dropped 1 base and J dropped 10 bases, with 14 bases sitting between them. The CDR3 runs 15 residues. Germline values: CDR1 SEHNR, CDR2 FQNEAQ (reference sequence). The CDR3 DNA reads TGTGCCAGCAGCTTAGGGGCAGGGACCACGTCACCCCTCCACTTT. Translation: CASSLGAGTTSPLHF.

This clonotype was recorded many times. V gene TRBV10-3 combines with J gene TRBJ2-5; TRBD1 matches 8 bases. CDR3 size: 15 residues. Germline V lookup: CDR1 ENHRY, CDR2 SYGVKD. Trimming cost V 2 bases and J 2 bases; bases outside gene matches: 4. CDR3 DNA sequence: TGTGCCATCAGTGAGAGGAGACAGGGGCAAGAGACCCAGTACTTC. This encodes CAISERRQGQETQYF.

Comments on this clonotype: Being one base from a much bigger clone, this may be a read error. The chain uses TRBV29-1 and TRBJ2-5, with 7 positions matching TRBD1. The J segment lost 2 bases and the V segment lost 4 bases, leaving 7 bases of the junction unmatched. The CDR3 has 14 residues. Germline CDR1 reads SQVTM; CDR2 reads ANQGSEA. Written as DNA, the CDR3 is TGCAGCGTTGGGGCCGGGACAGCACAAGAGACCCAGTACTTC. This gives the protein CSVGAGTAQETQYF.

This clonotype has only a few counts. This chain joins TRBV5-5 and TRBJ1-6; 7 bases are a match to TRBD1. Germline V gene sequence: CDR1 SGHKS, CDR2 YYEKEE (reference sequence). V was clipped by 3 bases and J by 9 bases; unmatched bases: 9. The CDR3 length is 15 residues. CDR3 region: CASSYKDRNGSPLHF. The DNA of the CDR3 is TGTGCCAGCAGCTACAAGGACAGGAATGGTTCACCCCTCCACTTT.

The table lists this clonotype with many counts. The chain has TRBV24-1 and TRBJ1-2; D unresolved. Trimming removed 4 bases at V and 11 bases at J, with 16 bases between. The CDR3 runs to 13 residues. Germline loops: CDR1 KGHDR, CDR2 SFDVKD. The CDR3 nucleotides read TGTGCCACCAGTGACAGATTACGGACCGTTTACACCTTC. Protein product: CATSDRLRTVYTF.

This clonotype was detected only once. The chain uses TRBV14 and TRBJ2-7; perhaps TRBD2 as D (8 bases). This CDR3 has 17 amino acids. V gave up 5 bases and J gave up 4 bases, with 24 bases separating them. CDR1 is SGHDN and CDR2 is FVKESK in the germline V gene. CDR3 coding DNA: TGTGCCAGCAGCTCGCTTACAGGGGCGGGAGGTTGGTACGAGCAGTACTTC. This codes for CASSSLTGAGGWYEQYF.

This rearrangement joins TRBV24-1 to TRBJ1-5, with 7 bases aligning to TRBD1. The CDR3 totals 14 residues. V trimming: 11 bases; J trimming: 6 bases; junction bases outside the gene matches: 12. Germline assignment: CDR1 KGHDR and CDR2 SFDVKD. CDR3 nucleotides: TGTGCCAGCCGAGACAGGGTACCTTTTCAGCCCCAGCATTTT. As protein: CASRDRVPFQPQHF.

A note on this clonotype: Compared with germline, one end of the junction differs, possibly owing to a read error. The chain employs TRBV7-9 and TRBJ2-2; 12 bases are a match to TRBD1. CDR1 is SEHNR, CDR2 FQNEAQ, per germline (reference sequence). The length of the CDR3 is 17 residues. The CDR3 spells CASSQPGDRGPTGELFF. CDR3 coding DNA: TGCGCCAGCAGCCAACCGGGGGACAGGGGGCCGACCGGGGAGCTGTTTTTT.

This clonotype was seen many times. The chain is built from TRBV10-2 and TRBJ2-7; D not certain. Trimming took off 2 bases at V and 3 bases at J, with 5 bases between the two ends. The germline V gene encodes CDR1 WSHSY and CDR2 SAAADI. This CDR3 has 12 amino acids. CDR3 in DNA: TGCGCCAGCAGTGAGAAAGTCTACGAGCAGTACTTC. The encoded protein is CASSEKVYEQYF.

This clonotype was detected many times. The V and J genes are TRBV7-7 and TRBJ1-1, with 9 bases matching TRBD1. V trimming: 5 bases; J trimming: 10 bases; junction bases outside the gene matches: 8. Germline V gives CDR1 SSHAT, CDR2 FNYEAQ (reference sequence). CDR3 length: 13 residues. CDR3 sequence (DNA): TGTGCCAGCAGCGGGGCCGGACAGGGGAGAGCTTTCTTT. Protein product: CASSGAGQGRAFF.